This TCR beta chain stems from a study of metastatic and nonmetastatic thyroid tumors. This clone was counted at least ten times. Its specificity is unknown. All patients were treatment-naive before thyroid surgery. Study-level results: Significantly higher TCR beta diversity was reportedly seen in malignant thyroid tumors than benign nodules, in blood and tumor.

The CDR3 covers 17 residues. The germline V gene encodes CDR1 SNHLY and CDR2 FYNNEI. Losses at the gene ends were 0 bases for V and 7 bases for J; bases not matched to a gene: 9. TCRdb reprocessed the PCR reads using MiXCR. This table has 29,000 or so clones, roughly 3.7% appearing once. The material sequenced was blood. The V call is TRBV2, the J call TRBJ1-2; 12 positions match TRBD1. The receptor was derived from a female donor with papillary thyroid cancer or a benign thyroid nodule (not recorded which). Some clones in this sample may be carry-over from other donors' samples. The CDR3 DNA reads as TGTGCCAGCAGTGAAGCGTCCGGGACAGGGGGCTTCAGTGGCTACACCTTC. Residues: CASSEASGTGGFSGYTF.